These T cell receptor beta chains were read from a single sample in a study of T cell changes during pregnancy in multiple sclerosis. Using immunoSEQ multiplex PCR, the repertoire was profiled, and TCRdb retains in-frame clones only, with some absent. The sample includes about 110,000 clones, about 90% of them seen just once. Sequencing used peripheral blood, obtained after pregnancy. These receptors were obtained from a female donor with multiple sclerosis, enrolled in a pregnancy study. The CDR3 runs from the conserved cysteine through the conserved F or W.

v_call	j_call	cdr3_aa
TRBV7-9	TRBJ1-1	CASSLLLSTEAFF
TRBV6-1	TRBJ2-7	CASSELPVYEQYF
TRBV2	TRBJ2-2	CASRGTANTGELFF
TRBV19	TRBJ2-7	CASNTRDRPYEQYF
TRBV30	TRBJ1-1	CAGSGSYTEAFF
TRBV27	TRBJ1-1	CASSPSWNTEAFF
TRBV14	TRBJ1-1	CASSQGPGGAFHEAFF
TRBV19	TRBJ2-3	CASSIGVAGGPRQYF
TRBV5-1	TRBJ2-1	CASSLESGQNNEQFF
TRBV2	TRBJ1-6	CASRATGVGSPLHF
TRBV5-6	TRBJ2-7	CASSLGYGDYEQYF
TRBV29-1	TRBJ1-2	CSVEDRLNSNYGYTF
TRBV9	TRBJ2-7	CASSTRLEGEQYF
TRBV5-1	TRBJ1-2	CASSGTTGADIYGYTF
TRBV19	TRBJ1-1	CASGTWFTFF